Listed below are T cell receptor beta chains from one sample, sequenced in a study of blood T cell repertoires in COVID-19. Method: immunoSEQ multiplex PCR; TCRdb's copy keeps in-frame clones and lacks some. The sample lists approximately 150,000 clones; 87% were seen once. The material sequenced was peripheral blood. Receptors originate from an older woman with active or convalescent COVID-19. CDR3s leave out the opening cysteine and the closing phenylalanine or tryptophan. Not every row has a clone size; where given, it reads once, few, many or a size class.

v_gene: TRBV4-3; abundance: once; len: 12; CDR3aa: ASSQDGGQRSQY
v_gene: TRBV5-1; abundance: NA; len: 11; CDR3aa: ASKGDGDNEQF
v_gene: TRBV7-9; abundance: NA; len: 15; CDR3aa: ASSSPGTSGVTDTQY
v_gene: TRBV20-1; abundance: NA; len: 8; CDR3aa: SVADSEAF
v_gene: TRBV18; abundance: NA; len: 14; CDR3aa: ASSASSGGGQGEQF
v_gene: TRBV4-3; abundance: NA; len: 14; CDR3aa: ASSQDAGTLGETQY
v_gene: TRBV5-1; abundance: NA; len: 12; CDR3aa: ASSTGGNNSPLH
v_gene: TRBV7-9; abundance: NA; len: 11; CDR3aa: ASSLVQYTEAF
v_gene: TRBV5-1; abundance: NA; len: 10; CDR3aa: ASSTDSYEQY
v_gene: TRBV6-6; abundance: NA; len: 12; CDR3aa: ASSYPLAKNIQY
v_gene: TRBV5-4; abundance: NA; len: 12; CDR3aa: ASSLEHQNSPLH
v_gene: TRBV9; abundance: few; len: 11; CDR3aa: ASSVAVNTEAF
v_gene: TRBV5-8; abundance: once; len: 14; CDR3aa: ASSLVGTGRYNEQF
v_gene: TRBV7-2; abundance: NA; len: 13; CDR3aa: ASRGGTGSSYEQY
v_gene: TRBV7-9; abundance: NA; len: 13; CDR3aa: ASSGLGTGVYGYT
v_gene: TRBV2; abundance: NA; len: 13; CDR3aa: ASSQRGRTNEKLF
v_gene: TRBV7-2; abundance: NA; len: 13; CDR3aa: ASSLVVVPPRGYT
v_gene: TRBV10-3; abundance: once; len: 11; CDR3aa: AIKSQENYGYT
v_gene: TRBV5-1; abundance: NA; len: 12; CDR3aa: ASSLGQGVAEAF
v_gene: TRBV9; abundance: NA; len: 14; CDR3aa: ASSARLTGFGGELF
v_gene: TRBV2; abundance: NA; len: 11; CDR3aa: ASSDRLNQPQH
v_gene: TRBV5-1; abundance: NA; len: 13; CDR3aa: ASSLAWLAGSEQF
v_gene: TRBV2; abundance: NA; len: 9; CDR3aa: ASRRGLGYT
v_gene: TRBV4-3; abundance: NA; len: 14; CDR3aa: ASSQEVGGRGEKLF
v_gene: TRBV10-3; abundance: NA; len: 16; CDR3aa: AISESLTSGGLTDTQY
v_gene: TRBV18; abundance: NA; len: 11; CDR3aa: ASSHGGVTEAF
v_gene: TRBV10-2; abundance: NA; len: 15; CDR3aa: ASTELIGGGPSDTQY
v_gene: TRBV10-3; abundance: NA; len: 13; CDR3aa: AIRDRGHKNTEAF
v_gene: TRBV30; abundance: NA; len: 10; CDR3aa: AATGGYNEQF
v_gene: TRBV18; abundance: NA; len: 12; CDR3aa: ASSRQGSESPLH
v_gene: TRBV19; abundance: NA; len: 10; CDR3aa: ATGFGSAEAF
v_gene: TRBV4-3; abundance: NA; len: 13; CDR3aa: ASSQAIGVFNGYT
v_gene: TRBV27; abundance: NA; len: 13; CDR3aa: ASSSAGGGNSPLH
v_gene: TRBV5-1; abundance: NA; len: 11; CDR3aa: ASSGPEGYGYT
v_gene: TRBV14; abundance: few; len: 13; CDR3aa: ASSPGTGGYNEQF
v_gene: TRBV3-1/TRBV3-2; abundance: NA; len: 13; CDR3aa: ASSQVVGNNYGYT
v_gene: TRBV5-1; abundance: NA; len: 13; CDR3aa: ASSLLSSIGNEQF
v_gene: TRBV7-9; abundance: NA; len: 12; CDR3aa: ASSLVGTDYGYT
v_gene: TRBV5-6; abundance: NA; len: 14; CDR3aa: ASSLLPGQTNYGYT
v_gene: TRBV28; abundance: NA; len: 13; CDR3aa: ASSSGQGYNQPQH
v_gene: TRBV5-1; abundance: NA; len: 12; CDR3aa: ASSTGQGASGYT
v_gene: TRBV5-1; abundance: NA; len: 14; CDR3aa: ASSSQGTTSTDTQY
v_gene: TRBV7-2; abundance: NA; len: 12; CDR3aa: ASSPTGDTGELF
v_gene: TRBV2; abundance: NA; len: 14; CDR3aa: ASSSRSVGSNQPQH
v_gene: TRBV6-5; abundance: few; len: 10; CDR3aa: ASSQRNSPLH
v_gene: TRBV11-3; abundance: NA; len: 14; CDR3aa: ASSLGGQGNYNEQF